The present entry profiles one T cell receptor (beta chain) with its context. The assay was immunoSEQ multiplex PCR, and TCRdb's table has in-frame clones only and misses some. Of 31,000 or so clones detected, roughly 88% appear once; the ten largest clones hold 5.2%. The data were taken from a study of T cells in tuberculosis. Time point: new active TB diagnosis, blood taken before or within 7 days of starting treatment. The sequencing used PBMCs, collected at tuberculosis diagnosis. This clonotype was obtained from an adult with tuberculosis.

CDR3 in DNA: TGTGCCAGCAGCAACCGGGACTCGGGCGAGCAGTACTTC. It translates to CASSNRDSGEQYF. V usage is TRBV7-8 and J usage is TRBJ2-7, with D maybe TRBD2 (6 bases). Looked up from germline, CDR1 is SGHVS and CDR2 is FQNEAQ. CDR3 size: 13 residues. Trimming took off 5 bases at V and 6 bases at J, with 14 bases between the two ends. The full variable domain, rest sourced from reference TRBV7-8 and TRBJ2-7, is GAGVSQSPRYKVAKRGQDVALRCDPISGHVSLFWYQQALGQGPEFLTYFQNEAQLDKSGLPSDRFFAERPEGSVSTLKIQRTQQEDSAVYLCASSNRDSGEQYFGPGTRLTVT.